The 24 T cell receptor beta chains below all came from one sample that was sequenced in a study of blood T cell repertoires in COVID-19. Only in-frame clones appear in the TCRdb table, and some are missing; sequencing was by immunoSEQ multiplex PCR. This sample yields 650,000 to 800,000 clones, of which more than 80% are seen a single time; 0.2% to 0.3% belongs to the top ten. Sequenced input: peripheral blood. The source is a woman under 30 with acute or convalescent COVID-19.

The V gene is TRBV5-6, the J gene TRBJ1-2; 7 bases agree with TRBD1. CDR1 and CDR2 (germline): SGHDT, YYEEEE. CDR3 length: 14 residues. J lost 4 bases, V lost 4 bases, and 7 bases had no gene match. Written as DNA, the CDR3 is TGTGCCAGCAGCCCCGTTAGGACAGGCTATGGCTACACCTTC. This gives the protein CASSPVRTGYGYTF.

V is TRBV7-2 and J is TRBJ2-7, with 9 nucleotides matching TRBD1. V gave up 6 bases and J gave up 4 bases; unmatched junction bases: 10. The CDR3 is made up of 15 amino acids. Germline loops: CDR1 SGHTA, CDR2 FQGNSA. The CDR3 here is CASRIDRGGAYEQYF. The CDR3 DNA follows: TGTGCCAGCAGAATCGACAGGGGGGGTGCTTACGAGCAGTACTTC.

CDR3 in DNA: TGTGCCAGCAGCTTTTCCGGGAGGGGCAATCAGCCCCAGCATTTT. Translating gives CASSFSGRGNQPQHF. This rearrangement joins TRBV7-2 to TRBJ1-5; D is undetermined. The CDR3 loop spans 15 amino acids. Germline CDR1 and CDR2: SGHTA and FQGNSA. Trimming removed 3 bases from V and 2 bases from J, with 11 bases in between.

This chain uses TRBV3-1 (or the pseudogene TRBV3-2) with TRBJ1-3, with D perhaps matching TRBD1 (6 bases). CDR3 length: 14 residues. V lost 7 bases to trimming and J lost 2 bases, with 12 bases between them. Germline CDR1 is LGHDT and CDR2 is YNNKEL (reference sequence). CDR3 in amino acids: CASTGRGTGNTIYF. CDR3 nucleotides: TGTGCCAGCACGGGGAGGGGGACTGGAAACACCATATATTTT.

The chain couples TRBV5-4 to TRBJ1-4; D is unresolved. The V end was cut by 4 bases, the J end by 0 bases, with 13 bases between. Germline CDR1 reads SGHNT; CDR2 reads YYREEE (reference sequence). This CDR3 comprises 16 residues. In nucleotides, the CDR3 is TGTGCCAGCAGCGAGGGATCATTTGCAACTAATGAAAAACTGTTTTTT. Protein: CASSEGSFATNEKLFF. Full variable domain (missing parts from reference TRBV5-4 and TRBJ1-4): ETGVTQSPTHLIKTRGQQVTLRCSSQSGHNTVSWYQQALGQGPQFIFQYYREEENGRGNFPPRFSGLQFPNYSSELNVNALELDDSALYLCASSEGSFATNEKLFFGSGTQLSVL.

The DNA of the CDR3 is TGCGCCAGCAGGGCGGGGGGGGAAGAGCAGTACTTC. This translates into CASRAGGEEQYF. V is TRBV10-2 and J is TRBJ2-7; 9 nucleotides align to TRBD2. The CDR3 is 12 residues long. Germline CDR1 WSHSY, CDR2 SAAADI. J lost 7 bases, V lost 6 bases, and 4 bases had no gene match.

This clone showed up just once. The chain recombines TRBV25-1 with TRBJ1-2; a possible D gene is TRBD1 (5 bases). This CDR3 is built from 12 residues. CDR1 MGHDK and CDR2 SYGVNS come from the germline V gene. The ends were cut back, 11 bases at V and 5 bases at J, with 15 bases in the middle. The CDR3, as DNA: TGTGCCTCCAGCCAGGGAGGTTATGGCTACACCTTC. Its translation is CASSQGGYGYTF.

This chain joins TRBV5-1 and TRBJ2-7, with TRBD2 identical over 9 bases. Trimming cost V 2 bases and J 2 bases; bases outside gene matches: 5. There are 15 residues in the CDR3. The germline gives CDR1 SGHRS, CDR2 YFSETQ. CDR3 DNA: TGCGCCAGCAGCTTTATAGCGGGGGCCGCCTACGAGCAGTACTTC. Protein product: CASSFIAGAAYEQYF.

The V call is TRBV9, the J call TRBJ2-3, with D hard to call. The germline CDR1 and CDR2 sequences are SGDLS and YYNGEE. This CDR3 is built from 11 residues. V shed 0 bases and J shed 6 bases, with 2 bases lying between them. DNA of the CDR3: TGTGCCAGCAGCGTAGCGGATACGCAGTATTTT. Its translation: CASSVADTQYF.

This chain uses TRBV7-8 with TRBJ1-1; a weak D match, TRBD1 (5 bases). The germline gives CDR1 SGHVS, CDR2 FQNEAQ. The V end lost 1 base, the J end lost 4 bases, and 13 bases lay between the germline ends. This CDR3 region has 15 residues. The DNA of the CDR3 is TGTGCCAGCAGCTTAGGGGCCCGGGGGTCCACTGAAGCTTTCTTT. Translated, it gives CASSLGARGSTEAFF.

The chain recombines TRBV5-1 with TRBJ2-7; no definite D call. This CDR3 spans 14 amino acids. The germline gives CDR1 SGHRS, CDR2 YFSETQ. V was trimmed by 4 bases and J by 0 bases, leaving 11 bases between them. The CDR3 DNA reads TGCGCCAGCAGCCCACAGTCAAGCTCCTACGAGCAGTACTTC. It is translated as CASSPQSSSYEQYF.

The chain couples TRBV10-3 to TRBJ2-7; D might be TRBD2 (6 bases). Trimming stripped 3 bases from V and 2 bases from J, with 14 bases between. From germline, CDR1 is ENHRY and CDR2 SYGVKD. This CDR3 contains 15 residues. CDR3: CAISEAGTGAYEQYF. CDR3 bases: TGTGCCATCAGTGAAGCCGGGACTGGCGCCTACGAGCAGTACTTC.

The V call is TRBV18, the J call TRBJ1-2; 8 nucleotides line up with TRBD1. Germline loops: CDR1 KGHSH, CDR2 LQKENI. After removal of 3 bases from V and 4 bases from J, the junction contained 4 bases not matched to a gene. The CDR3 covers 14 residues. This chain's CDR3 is CASSPEQGGYGYTF. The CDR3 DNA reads TGTGCCAGCTCACCCGAACAGGGGGGCTATGGCTACACCTTC.

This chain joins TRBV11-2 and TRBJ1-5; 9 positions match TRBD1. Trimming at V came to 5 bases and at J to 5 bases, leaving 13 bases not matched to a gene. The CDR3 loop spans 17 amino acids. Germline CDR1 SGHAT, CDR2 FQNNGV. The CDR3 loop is CASSPRGGDRDHQPQHF. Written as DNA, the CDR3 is TGTGCCAGCAGCCCCCGGGGGGGGGACAGGGACCATCAGCCCCAGCATTTT.

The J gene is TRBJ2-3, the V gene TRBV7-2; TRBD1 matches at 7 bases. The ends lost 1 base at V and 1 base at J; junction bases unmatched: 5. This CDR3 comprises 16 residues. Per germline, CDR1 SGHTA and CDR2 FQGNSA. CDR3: CASSLGRGRGTDTQYF. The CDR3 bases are TGTGCCAGCAGCTTAGGAAGGGGGCGGGGCACAGATACGCAGTATTTT.

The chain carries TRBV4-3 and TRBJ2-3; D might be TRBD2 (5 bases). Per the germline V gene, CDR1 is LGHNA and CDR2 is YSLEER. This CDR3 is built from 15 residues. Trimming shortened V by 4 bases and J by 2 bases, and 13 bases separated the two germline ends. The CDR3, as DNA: TGCGCCAGCAGCCCTCTCGGGGAATCCACAGATACGCAGTATTTT. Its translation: CASSPLGESTDTQYF.

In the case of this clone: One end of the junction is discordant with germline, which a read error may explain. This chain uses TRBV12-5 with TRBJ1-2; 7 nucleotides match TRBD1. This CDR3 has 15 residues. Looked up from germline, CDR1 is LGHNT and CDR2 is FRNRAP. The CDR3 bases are TGTGCTAGTGGTTTGGCGACAGGGCTTTTCTATGGCTACACTTTC. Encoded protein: CASGLATGLFYGYTF.

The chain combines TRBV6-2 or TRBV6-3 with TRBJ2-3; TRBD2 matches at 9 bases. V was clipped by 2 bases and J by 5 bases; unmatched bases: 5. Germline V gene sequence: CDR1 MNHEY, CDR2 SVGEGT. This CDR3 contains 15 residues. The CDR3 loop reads CASSYGGGAIDTQYF. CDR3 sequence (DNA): TGTGCCAGCAGTTACGGCGGGGGGGCGATAGATACGCAGTATTTT.

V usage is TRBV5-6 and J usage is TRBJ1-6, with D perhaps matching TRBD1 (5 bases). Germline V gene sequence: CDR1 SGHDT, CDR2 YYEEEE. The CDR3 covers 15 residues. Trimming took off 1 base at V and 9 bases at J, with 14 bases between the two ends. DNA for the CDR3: TGTGCCAGCAGCTTGTATGGCAGGGAAGGTTCACCCCTCCACTTT. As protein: CASSLYGREGSPLHF.

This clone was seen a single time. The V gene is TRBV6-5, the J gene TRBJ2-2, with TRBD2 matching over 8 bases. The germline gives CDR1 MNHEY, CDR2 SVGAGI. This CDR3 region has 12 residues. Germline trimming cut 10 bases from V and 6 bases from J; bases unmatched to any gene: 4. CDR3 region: CATGGAAGELFF. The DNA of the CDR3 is TGTGCCACCGGGGGGGCTGCCGGGGAGCTGTTTTTT.

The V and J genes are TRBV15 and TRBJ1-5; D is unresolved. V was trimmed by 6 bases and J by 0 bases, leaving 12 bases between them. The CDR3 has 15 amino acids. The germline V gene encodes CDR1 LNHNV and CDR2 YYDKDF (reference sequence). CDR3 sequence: CATRTGPLSNQPQHF. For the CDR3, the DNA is TGTGCCACCAGAACGGGTCCGCTTAGCAATCAGCCCCAGCATTTT.

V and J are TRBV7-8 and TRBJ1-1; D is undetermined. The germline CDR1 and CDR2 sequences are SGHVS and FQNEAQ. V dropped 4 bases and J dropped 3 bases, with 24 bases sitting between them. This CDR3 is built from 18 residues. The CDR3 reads CASSSRRRSIQWYTEAFF. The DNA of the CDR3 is TGTGCCAGCAGCTCACGACGGCGGAGTATTCAATGGTACACTGAAGCTTTCTTT.

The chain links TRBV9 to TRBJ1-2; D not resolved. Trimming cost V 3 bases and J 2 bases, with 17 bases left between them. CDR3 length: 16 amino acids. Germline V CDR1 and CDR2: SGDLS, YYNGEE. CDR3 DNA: TGTGCCAGCAGCGGGAGAGACTCAAGCTTCAACTATGGCTACACCTTC. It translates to CASSGRDSSFNYGYTF.

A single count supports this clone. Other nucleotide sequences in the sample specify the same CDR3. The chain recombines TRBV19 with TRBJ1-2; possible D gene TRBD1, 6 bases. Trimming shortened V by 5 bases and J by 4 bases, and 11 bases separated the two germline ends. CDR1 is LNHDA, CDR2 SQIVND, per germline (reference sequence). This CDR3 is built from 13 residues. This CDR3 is CASSPGTIYGYTF. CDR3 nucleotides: TGTGCCAGTAGTCCCGGGACAATCTATGGCTACACCTTC.